Sequencing of this TCR beta chain was carried out in a study of shared clonotypes between healthy human individuals. The naive CD8 subset, CD45RO-negative cells positively selected for CCR7, excluded terminally differentiated effector memory CD45RA+ cells. Sequencing used immunoSEQ multiplex PCR; TCRdb keeps in-frame clones, though not all of them. The sample contains a few million clones, roughly 95% of which appear only once. Germline CDR1 reads SGDLS; CDR2 reads YYNGEE. This CDR3 has 14 residues. The V gene lost 3 bases and the J gene lost 0 bases, with 8 bases spanning the gap. The chain has TRBV9 and TRBJ2-3; D is unclear. The material sequenced was naive CD8+ T cells from PBMCs. The TCR was taken from a man in his late teens or twenties in good health. Some clones in this sample may be carry-over from other donors' samples. The CDR3 is CASSAQWSTDTQYF. The CDR3 nucleotides are TGTGCCAGCAGCGCCCAGTGGAGCACAGATACGCAGTATTTT.